What follows describes a single TCR beta chain. This clone's antigen is unknown. Base qualities are not at hand, and no much larger clone is one base apart. The entry originates in a study of cytomegalovirus exposure and HLA in healthy donors (dated by TCRdb to the late 2010s). About the full investigation: According to a later analysis, the approximately 120 validation repertoires were produced on the same platform as the roughly 600 repertoires of the first cohort. The aim of the study was to test whether cataloging public T cell receptors could identify signatures of past pathogen exposure. In addition to the first cohort of around 670 subjects, a separate validation cohort of 120 different subjects was used. To predict cytomegalovirus infection status, the study combined high-throughput TCR immunosequencing, statistical association of individual TCRs with disease status, and machine learning.

The study at large found these results: In vitro tests confirmed that a few of the cytomegalovirus-associated TCR beta chains recognize cytomegalovirus antigens. The classifier was reported to diagnose cytomegalovirus status with high specificity and sensitivity in both the original and validation cohorts. According to the authors, the approach could potentially be generalized to other disease states and immunological phenotypes. A total of about 150 TCR beta chains were listed by the study as associated with cytomegalovirus. Of the cluster scores, roughly 95% were above 0 in a later analysis, which found that TCRs clustered in the first cohort also tended to co-occur in the 120 or so validation repertoires. A later analysis lacked HLA typing for the validation cohort, so it scored co-occurrence in that cohort across all 120 or so repertoires. Most TCR sequences were seen in very few donors, while some public TCRs were found in many individuals.

The method was the immunoSEQ multiplex PCR assay. The study's own analysis went as follows. A statistical classification framework was built for diagnosing cytomegalovirus status from the catalog of TCR beta chain sequences. Imported from immuneACCESS, the table was reduced by TCRdb to in-frame sequences with V and J called. These copies leave out some clones; in studies compared against another copy, an unresolved V gene accounts for under half, and the cause of the remainder is not known. V and J calls and clone size are copied from that table; D and trimming were computed from the DNA. Present in this sample are 150,000 or so clones, 90% of which were seen just once. Less than 8% of the sample rests with the top ten. For CDR1 and CDR2, the germline V gene lists SGHNT and YENEEA. The CDR3 goes from the cysteine to the phenylalanine over 16 residues. The read is trimmed to its CDR3 DNA, 48 bases read in frame from base 1. Trimming takes 5 bases from V and 2 bases from J, and the germline ends sit 17 bases apart.

The donors were included in the validation cohort of 120 subjects, a group kept apart from the roughly 610-subject first cohort. Rearrangement joined TRBV11-3 to TRBJ2-3; confidence is insufficient to name the D gene. Sequenced input: PBMCs. The clonotype was recovered from a woman between 25 and 40 years old in good health and CMV-seropositive. The bases read TGTGCCAGCAGCCGAGCCCGCGGTGAAACCACAGATACGCAGTATTTT. The encoded protein is CASSRARGETTDTQYF.